The next 12 T cell receptor beta chains were all read from a single sample in a study of post-analysis software for immune sequencing data. Points from the study as a whole: TRBV5-6, TRBV5-1 and TRBV20-1 were among five TRBV segments more frequent in patients than controls.

The TCR beta cDNA libraries contained unique molecular identifiers. From the PCR reads, TCRdb called clonotypes with MiXCR, one entry per CDR3 protein. Altogether hundreds of thousands of distinct CDR3 sequences are present, around 27% being singletons, with the ten largest covering roughly 0.57%. These receptors are not linked to any known antigen. Sequencing was performed on blood. The source of these receptors is a girl aged 5-17 years with multiple sclerosis.

In DNA, the CDR3 is TGCAGTGCGATATTAGCAGGGAGGACTGAAGCTTTCTTT. Protein sequence: CSAILAGRTEAFF. J is TRBJ1-1 and V is TRBV20-1; tentative D call: TRBD1 (5 bases). The V and J ends lost 6 bases and 5 bases respectively, with 16 bases between them. The V gene's germline CDR1 is DFQATT and CDR2 SNEGSKA (reference sequence). The length of the CDR3 is 13 residues.

The chain combines TRBV5-1 with TRBJ2-7, with a weak D call TRBD2 (6 bases). The CDR3 has 15 amino acids. Germline loops: CDR1 SGHRS, CDR2 YFSETQ. Trimming pared 3 bases from V and 3 bases from J, leaving 16 bases between. The CDR3 reads CASSSGLRGGYEQYF. The CDR3 DNA reads TGCGCCAGCAGCTCCGGACTAAGGGGAGGCTACGAGCAGTACTTC.

In its sample, this clonotype was seen many times. V gene TRBV20-1 combines with J gene TRBJ2-7; 10 bases line up with TRBD2. From germline, CDR1 is DFQATT and CDR2 SNEGSKA (reference sequence). The CDR3 loop spans 12 amino acids. V dropped 5 bases and J dropped 5; count of bases not matched to a gene: 3. The CDR3 sequence is CSALSGRHEQYF. The CDR3 DNA reads TGCAGTGCTCTTAGCGGGAGGCACGAGCAGTACTTC.

This clonotype was counted ten times or more. This chain links TRBV12-3 or TRBV12-4 with TRBJ2-5; the D gene is possibly TRBD1 (7 bases). Trimming took 0 bases from V and 11 from J, leaving 13 bases between them. This CDR3 spans 13 amino acids. CDR3 sequence reads: CASSLASRGEQYF. The CDR3, as DNA: TGTGCCAGCAGTTTAGCGAGCAGGGGGGAGCAGTACTTC.

The table lists this clonotype with a few counts. The chain is built from TRBV7-9 and TRBJ2-1; 9 bases line up with TRBD2. This CDR3 is 15 amino acids long. Trimming cost V 5 bases and J 6 bases; bases outside gene matches: 8. In germline, CDR1 is SEHNR, CDR2 FQNEAQ (reference sequence). The chain's CDR3 is CASSLVAGVSNEQFF. The CDR3 DNA reads TGTGCCAGCAGCCTAGTAGCGGGAGTCTCCAATGAGCAGTTCTTC. The whole variable domain, filled in from reference TRBV7-9 and TRBJ2-1, reads DTGVSQNPRHKITKRGQNVTFRCDPISEHNRLYWYRQTLGQGPEFLTYFQNEAQLEKSRLLSDRFSAERPKGSFSTLEIQRTEQGDSAMYLCASSLVAGVSNEQFFGPGTRLTVL.

The gene calls are TRBV27 and TRBJ1-2, with 8 positions matching TRBD1. The CDR3 runs 15 residues. V shed 7 bases and J 8 bases; nucleotides not matched to a gene: 15. Germline V gene data show CDR1 as MNHEY and CDR2 as SMNVEV (reference sequence). CDR3 in DNA: TGTGCCAGCACCAAGGGACAGGCGGGGGGCCCCGGCTACACCTTC. Translated: CASTKGQAGGPGYTF.

CDR3 in DNA: TGTGCCAGCAGTGTAGCGGGAGGGCCCCATGAGCAGTTCTTC. Amino acids: CASSVAGGPHEQFF. V is TRBV25-1 and J is TRBJ2-1; 11 positions agree with TRBD2. After removal of 4 bases from V and 8 bases from J, the junction contained 4 bases not matched to a gene. CDR1 is MGHDK, CDR2 SYGVNS, per germline. The CDR3 consists of 14 residues.

As regards this clonotype: This may come from a read error, since a much larger clone is one base off. The chain employs TRBV29-1 and TRBJ2-1; 16 bases are a match to TRBD2. The V gene's germline CDR1 is SQVTM and CDR2 ANQGSEA. This CDR3 has 13 amino acids. This chain's CDR3 is CSAGTSGGGEQLF. CDR3 DNA sequence: TGCAGCGCCGGGACTAGCGGGGGGGGTGAGCAGTTATTC.

Note on this clonotype: Possible read error: a much larger clone is one base away. The V gene is TRBV29-1, the J gene TRBJ2-3; 12 bases map to TRBD2. Looked up from germline, CDR1 is SQVTM and CDR2 is ANQGSEA. There are 14 residues in the CDR3. The CDR3 DNA reads as TGCAGCGTCTCGACTAGCGGGAGTACAGATGCGCAGTATTTT. This encodes CSVSTSGSTDAQYF.

There are a few counts of this clonotype. V is TRBV4-3 and J is TRBJ1-2; the D gene is possibly TRBD1 (6 bases). The ends were cut back, 2 bases at V and 5 bases at J, with 18 bases in the middle. Germline V gene sequence: CDR1 LGHNA, CDR2 YSLEER. The CDR3 length is 16 residues. The CDR3 coding sequence is TGCGCCAGCAGCCAAACACTGGGGGGCCGGCGGTATGGCTACACCTTC. As protein: CASSQTLGGRRYGYTF.

The chain is built from TRBV29-1 and TRBJ2-7; TRBD1 is a possible D gene (6 bases). This CDR3 comprises 13 residues. Germline V lookup: CDR1 SQVTM, CDR2 ANQGSEA. V was pared by 4 bases and J by 0 bases, with 10 bases between. CDR3 nucleotides: TGCAGCGTTGCCAGGGGCCACTCCTACGAGCAGTACTTC. Its translation: CSVARGHSYEQYF.

The count of this clonotype is one. The V call is TRBV7-9, the J call TRBJ2-5; tentatively, D is TRBD1 (6 bases). Germline values: CDR1 SEHNR, CDR2 FQNEAQ (reference sequence). The CDR3 is made up of 11 amino acids. Trimming cost V 5 bases and J 10 bases, with 11 bases left between them. CDR3 in amino acids: CASSVSGDQYF. The CDR3 DNA reads TGTGCCAGCAGCGTCTCAGGGGACCAGTACTTC.